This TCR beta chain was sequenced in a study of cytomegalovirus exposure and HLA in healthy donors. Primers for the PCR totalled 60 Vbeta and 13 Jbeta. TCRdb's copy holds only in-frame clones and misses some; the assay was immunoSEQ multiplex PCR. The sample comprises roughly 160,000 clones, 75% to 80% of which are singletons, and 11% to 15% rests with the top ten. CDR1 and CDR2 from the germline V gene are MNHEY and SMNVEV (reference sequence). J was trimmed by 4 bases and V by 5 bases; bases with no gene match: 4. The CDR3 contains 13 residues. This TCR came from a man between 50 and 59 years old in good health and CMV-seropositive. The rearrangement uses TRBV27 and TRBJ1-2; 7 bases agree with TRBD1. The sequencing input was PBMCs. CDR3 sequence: CASSPDRFYGYTF. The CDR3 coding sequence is TGTGCCAGCAGTCCGGACAGGTTCTATGGCTACACCTTC.